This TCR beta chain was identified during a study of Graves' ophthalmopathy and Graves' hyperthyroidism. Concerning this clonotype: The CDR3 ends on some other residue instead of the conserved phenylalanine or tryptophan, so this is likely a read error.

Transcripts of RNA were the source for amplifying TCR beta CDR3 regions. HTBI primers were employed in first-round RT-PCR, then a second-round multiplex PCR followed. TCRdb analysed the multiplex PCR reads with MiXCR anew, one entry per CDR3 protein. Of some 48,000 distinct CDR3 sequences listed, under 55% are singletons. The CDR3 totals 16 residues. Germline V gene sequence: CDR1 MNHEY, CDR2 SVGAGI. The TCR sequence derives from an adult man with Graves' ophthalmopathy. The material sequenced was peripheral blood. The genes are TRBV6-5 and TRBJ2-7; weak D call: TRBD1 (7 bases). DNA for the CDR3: TGTGCCAACAGTGAACAGGGGCCGGGAGTGGCCTACGAGCAGTACTCC. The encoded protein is CANSEQGPGVAYEQYS.